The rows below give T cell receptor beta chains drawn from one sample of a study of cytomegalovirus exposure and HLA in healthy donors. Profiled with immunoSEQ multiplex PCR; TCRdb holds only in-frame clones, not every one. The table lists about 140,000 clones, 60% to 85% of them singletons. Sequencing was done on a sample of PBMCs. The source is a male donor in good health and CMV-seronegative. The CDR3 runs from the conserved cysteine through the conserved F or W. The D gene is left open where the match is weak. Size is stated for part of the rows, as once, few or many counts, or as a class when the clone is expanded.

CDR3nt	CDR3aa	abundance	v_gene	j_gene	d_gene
TGTGCCACATGGTCAGGGGACCAAGAGACCCAGTACTTC	CATWSGDQETQYF	few	TRBV6-6	TRBJ2-5	-
TGTGCCAGTAGTATTATCGACAGGCCCTACGAGCAGTACTTC	CASSIIDRPYEQYF	-	TRBV19	TRBJ2-7	-
TGTGCCAGCAGCTTGGAACTATTCGCGGGGAACTCTGGGGCCAACGTCCTGACTTTC	CASSLELFAGNSGANVLTF	few	TRBV5-4	TRBJ2-6	-
TGTTCCAGCAGCTTGCCAAAACCGGGACAGGTTATCACAGATACGCAGTATTTT	CSSSLPKPGQVITDTQYF	few	TRBV7-9	TRBJ2-3	TRBD1
TGTGCCAGCAGCTTGAGGGGGCTGGGCAATCAGCCCCAGCATTTT	CASSLRGLGNQPQHF	few	TRBV7-2	TRBJ1-5	TRBD1
TGTGCCAGTAGTATAAGGGGGCCCGTTTATGGCTACACCTTC	CASSIRGPVYGYTF	once	TRBV19	TRBJ1-2	TRBD1
TGTGCTAGTGGTTTGGTACGGGGGGGACTAGCGGAGACTAAAGGACCCTACGAGCAGTACTTC	CASGLVRGGLAETKGPYEQYF	once	TRBV12-5	TRBJ2-7	TRBD2
TGTGCCAGCAGTGAAGGGACTAGCGTTGCTGCGGAGACCCAGTACTTC	CASSEGTSVAAETQYF	few	TRBV25-1	TRBJ2-5	TRBD2
TGCACCAGCAGCCCCTCGGGACTAGCGGGGCGCATTGGCGCCAAAAACATTCAGTACTTC	CTSSPSGLAGRIGAKNIQYF	-	TRBV1	TRBJ2-4	-
TGCGCCAGCAGCCCCGGACTAGCGGGAATGGAGACCCAGTACTTC	CASSPGLAGMETQYF	-	TRBV5-1	TRBJ2-5	TRBD2
TGTGCCAGCAGTGAGGCAGGGGGCGCATATCAGCCCCAGCATTTT	CASSEAGGAYQPQHF	-	TRBV6-1	TRBJ1-5	TRBD1
TGTGCCAGCAGCTTAAGTGAGGGAACGTCCTACGAGCAGTACTTC	CASSLSEGTSYEQYF	-	TRBV7-6	TRBJ2-7	-
TGTGCCAGCAGCAGATCAAGGGACAGCCTAGACTACGAGCAGTACTTC	CASSRSRDSLDYEQYF	-	TRBV5-4	TRBJ2-7	TRBD1
TGTGCCAGCAGCCCTCTGGACAGGGGGCGCGACTATGGCTACACCTTC	CASSPLDRGRDYGYTF	-	TRBV27	TRBJ1-2	TRBD1
TGCGCCAGCAGCTTGTGGTCGGACAGATCTAATGAAAAACTGTTTTTT	CASSLWSDRSNEKLFF	-	TRBV5-1	TRBJ1-4	-
TGTGCCAGCCTAGGACAGGGGATGAACACTGAAGCTTTCTTT	CASLGQGMNTEAFF	-	TRBV25-1	TRBJ1-1	TRBD1
TGTGCCAGCAGCCTCCGGACTAGCGGGGGGGCCCCAGATACGCAGTATTTT	CASSLRTSGGAPDTQYF	-	TRBV7-2	TRBJ2-3	TRBD2
TGTGCAGGCAGCGTAAACTATGGCTACACCTTC	CAGSVNYGYTF	-	TRBV7-9	TRBJ1-2	-
TGTGCCAGCCGGTGGCTGGGGGGAGAGCAGTACTTC	CASRWLGGEQYF	-	TRBV7-2	TRBJ2-7	-
TGTGCCAGCAGCTCGCTAGCGGGAGGGACCGTGCAGTACTTC	CASSSLAGGTVQYF	-	TRBV5-4	TRBJ2-7	TRBD2
TGTGCCAGCAGCTTAACGGGAGGGGCAGAGACCCAGTACTTC	CASSLTGGAETQYF	once	TRBV7-3	TRBJ2-5	TRBD2
TGCAGCGTTACACGGGGAGCGGGAGGCCTGAATCGCTACAATGAGCAGTTCTTC	CSVTRGAGGLNRYNEQFF	once	TRBV29-1	TRBJ2-1	TRBD2
TGTGCCTATCAGGGACAGCCCTCCTACGAGCAGTACTTC	CAYQGQPSYEQYF	-	TRBV30	TRBJ2-7	TRBD1
TGTGCCAGCAGCCCCTCCCAGGGATGTGGCTACACCTTC	CASSPSQGCGYTF	-	TRBV7-9	TRBJ1-2	-
TGTGCCATCAGTGAGTACGAGGAACATCAGCCCCAGCATTTT	CAISEYEEHQPQHF	-	TRBV10-3	TRBJ1-5	-
TGTGCCAGTAGAAAGAACGCCGGGACAGGGAAAAACGAAAAACTGTTTTTT	CASRKNAGTGKNEKLFF	few	TRBV19	TRBJ1-4	TRBD1
TGTGCCAGCAGTCCCCGGCAGGGGTCCAATGAGCAGTTCTTC	CASSPRQGSNEQFF	-	TRBV25-1	TRBJ2-1	-
TGTGCCAGCAGCAGTCCCTACAATGAGCAGTTCTTC	CASSSPYNEQFF	once	TRBV6-5	TRBJ2-1	-
TGTGCCAGCAGCTTGGGTGCGCAGGGGGTATCAAAACTGTTTTTT	CASSLGAQGVSKLFF	-	TRBV5-6	TRBJ1-4	TRBD1
TGTGCCAGCAGCTCCGCCTCCGGGACAGCGAACACTGAAGCTTTCTTT	CASSSASGTANTEAFF	-	TRBV7-8	TRBJ1-1	TRBD1
TGTGCCAGCAGTACGGGGGATGCCCCTGGAAACACCATATATTTT	CASSTGDAPGNTIYF	-	TRBV25-1	TRBJ1-3	-
TGTGCCAGCAGCCACAGGGTAGGGACTACGAACACCGGGGAGCTGTTTTTT	CASSHRVGTTNTGELFF	once	TRBV13	TRBJ2-2	-
TGTGCCAGCAGCGTAGTAAGGGGAGGCGGGAGAGATGGGACCGGGGAGCTGTTTTTT	CASSVVRGGGRDGTGELFF	-	TRBV9	TRBJ2-2	TRBD2
TGTGCCAGCAGTTACGGGCGGGGGGGCGGAGATACGCAGTATTTT	CASSYGRGGGDTQYF	-	TRBV6-5	TRBJ2-3	TRBD2
TGCAGCGTCGAAGACAGGGGATACGAGCAGTACTTC	CSVEDRGYEQYF	-	TRBV29-1	TRBJ2-7	TRBD1
TGTGCCAGCAGTGCAAACAGGGGGCCCGATGGCTATGGCTACCCCTTC	CASSANRGPDGYGYPF	-	TRBV25-1	TRBJ1-2	TRBD1
TGTGCCACCAGCAGAGGGGTAGCGGGTACACGCGAGCAGTACTTC	CATSRGVAGTREQYF	-	TRBV15	TRBJ2-7	TRBD2